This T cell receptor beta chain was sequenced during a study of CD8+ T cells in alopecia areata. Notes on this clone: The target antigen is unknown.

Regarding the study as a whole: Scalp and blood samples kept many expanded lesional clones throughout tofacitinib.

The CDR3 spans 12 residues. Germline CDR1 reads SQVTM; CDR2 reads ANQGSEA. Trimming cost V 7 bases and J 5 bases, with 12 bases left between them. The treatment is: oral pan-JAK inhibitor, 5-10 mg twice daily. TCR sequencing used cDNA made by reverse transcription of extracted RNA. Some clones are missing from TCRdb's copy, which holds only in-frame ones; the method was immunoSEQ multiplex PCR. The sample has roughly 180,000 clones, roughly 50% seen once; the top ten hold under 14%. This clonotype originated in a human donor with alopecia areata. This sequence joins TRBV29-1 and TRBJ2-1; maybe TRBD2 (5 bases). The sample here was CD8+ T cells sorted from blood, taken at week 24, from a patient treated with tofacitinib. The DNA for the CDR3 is TGCAGCGCCCCGGACTCTCACAATGAGCAGTTCTTC. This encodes CSAPDSHNEQFF.